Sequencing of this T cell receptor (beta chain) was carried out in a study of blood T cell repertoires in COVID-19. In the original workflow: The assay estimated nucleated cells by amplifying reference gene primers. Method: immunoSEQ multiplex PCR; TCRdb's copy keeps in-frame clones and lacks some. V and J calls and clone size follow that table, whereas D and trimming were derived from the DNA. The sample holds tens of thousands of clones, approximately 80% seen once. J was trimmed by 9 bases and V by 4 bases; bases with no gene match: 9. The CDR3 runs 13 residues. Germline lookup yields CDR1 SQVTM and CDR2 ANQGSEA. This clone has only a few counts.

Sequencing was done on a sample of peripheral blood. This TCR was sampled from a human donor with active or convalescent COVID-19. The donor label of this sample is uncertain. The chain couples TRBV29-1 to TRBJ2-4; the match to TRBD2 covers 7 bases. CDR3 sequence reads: CSVGAGVGSIQYF. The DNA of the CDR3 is TGCAGCGTTGGCGCGGGAGTAGGGTCCATTCAGTACTTC.